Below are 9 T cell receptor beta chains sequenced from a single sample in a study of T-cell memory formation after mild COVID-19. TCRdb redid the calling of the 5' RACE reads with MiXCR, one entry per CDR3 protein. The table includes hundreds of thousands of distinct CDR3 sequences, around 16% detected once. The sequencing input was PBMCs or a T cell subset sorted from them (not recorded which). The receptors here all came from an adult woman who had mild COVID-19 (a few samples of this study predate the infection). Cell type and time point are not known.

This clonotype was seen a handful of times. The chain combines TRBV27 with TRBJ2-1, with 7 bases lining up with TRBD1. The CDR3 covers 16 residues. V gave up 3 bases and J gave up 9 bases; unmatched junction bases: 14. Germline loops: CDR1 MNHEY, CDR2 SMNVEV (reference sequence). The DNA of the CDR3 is TGTGCCAGCAGTTTCACCTTAACAGGGGCTTTGGGTGAGCAGTTCTTC. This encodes CASSFTLTGALGEQFF.

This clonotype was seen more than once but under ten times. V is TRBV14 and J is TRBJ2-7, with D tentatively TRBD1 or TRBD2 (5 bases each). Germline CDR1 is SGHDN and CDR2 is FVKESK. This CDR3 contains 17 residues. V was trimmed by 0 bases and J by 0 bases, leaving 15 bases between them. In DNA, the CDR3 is TGTGCCAGCAGCCAAGATTTTAAGGGGACCTACTCCTACGAGCAGTACTTC. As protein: CASSQDFKGTYSYEQYF.

CDR3 in amino acids: CASSLGEMANTGELFF. The CDR3 DNA is TGCGCCAGCAGCTTGGGAGAAATGGCGAACACCGGGGAGCTGTTTTTT. This chain connects TRBV5-1 to TRBJ2-2; no definite D call. This CDR3 is 16 amino acids long. V shed 0 bases and J shed 0 bases, with 9 bases lying between them. Looked up from germline, CDR1 is SGHRS and CDR2 is YFSETQ.

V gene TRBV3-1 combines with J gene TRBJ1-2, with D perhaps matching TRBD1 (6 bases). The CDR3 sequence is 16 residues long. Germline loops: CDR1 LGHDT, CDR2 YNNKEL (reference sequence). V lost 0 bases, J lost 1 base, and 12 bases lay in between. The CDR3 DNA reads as TGTGCCAGCAGCCAAGATTGGGGGGCAGTTAACTATGGCTACACCTTC. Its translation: CASSQDWGAVNYGYTF.

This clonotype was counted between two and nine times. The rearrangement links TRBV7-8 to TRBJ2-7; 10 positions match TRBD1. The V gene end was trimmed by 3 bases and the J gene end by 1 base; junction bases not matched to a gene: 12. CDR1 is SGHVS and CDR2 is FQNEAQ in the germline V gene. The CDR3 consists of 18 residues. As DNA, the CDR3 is TGTGCCAGCAGCTTCGCCCTGTCCGGGACAGGGGCTTCCTACGAGCAGTACTTC. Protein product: CASSFALSGTGASYEQYF.

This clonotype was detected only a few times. The CDR3 DNA sequence: TGTGCCACCAGTGATATACCGGGACGGTCCACAGATACGCAGTATTTT. Translated: CATSDIPGRSTDTQYF. The chain is built from TRBV24-1 and TRBJ2-3; D possibly matches TRBD1 or TRBD2 (5 bases each). The CDR3 consists of 16 residues. Per germline, CDR1 KGHDR and CDR2 SFDVKD. V dropped 3 bases and J dropped 2 bases, with 14 bases sitting between them.

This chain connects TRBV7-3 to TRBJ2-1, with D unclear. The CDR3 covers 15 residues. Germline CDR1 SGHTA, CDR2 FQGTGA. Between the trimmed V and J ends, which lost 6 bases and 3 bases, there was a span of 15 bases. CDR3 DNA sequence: TGTGCCAGCAGTGGAAGGGTCACCCTCTACAATGAGCAGTTCTTC. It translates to CASSGRVTLYNEQFF.

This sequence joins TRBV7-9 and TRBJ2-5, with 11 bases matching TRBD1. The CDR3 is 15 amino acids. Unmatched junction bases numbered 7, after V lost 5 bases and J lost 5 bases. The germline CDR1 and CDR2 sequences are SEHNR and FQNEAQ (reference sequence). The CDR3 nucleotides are TGTGCCAGCAGCCCGGACAGGGGGCTCTTGGAGACCCAGTACTTC. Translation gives CASSPDRGLLETQYF.

CDR3 amino acids: CASSLGFSGILRSEQFF. In nucleotides, the CDR3 is TGTGCCAGCAGCTTGGGGTTTAGCGGGATCTTACGCAGTGAGCAGTTCTTC. V usage is TRBV11-2 and J usage is TRBJ2-1; TRBD2 matches 8 bases. Germline lookup yields CDR1 SGHAT and CDR2 FQNNGV. The trim removed 3 bases at V and 9 bases at J, leaving 16 bases unmatched. CDR3 length: 17 amino acids.